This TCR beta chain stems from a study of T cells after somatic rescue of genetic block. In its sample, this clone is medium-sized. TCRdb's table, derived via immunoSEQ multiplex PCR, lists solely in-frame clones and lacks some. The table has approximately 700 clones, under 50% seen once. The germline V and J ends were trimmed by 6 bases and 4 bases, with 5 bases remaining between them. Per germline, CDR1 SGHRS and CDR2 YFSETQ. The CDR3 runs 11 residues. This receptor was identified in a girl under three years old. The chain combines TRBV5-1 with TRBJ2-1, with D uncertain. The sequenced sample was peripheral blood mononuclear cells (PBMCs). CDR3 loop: CASTVYNEQFF. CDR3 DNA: TGCGCCAGCACAGTATACAATGAGCAGTTCTTC.